This T cell receptor beta chain was captured in a study of regulatory T cells in long-lasting Graves disease. Arm-PCR of CDR3 regions and iRepertoire HTBI primers were the basis on which TCR beta libraries were built. One entry per CDR3 protein, called by TCRdb with MiXCR from the multiplex PCR reads. The sample lists around 450,000 distinct CDR3 sequences, 14% to 15% occurring once. The sample holds many counts of this clonotype. V was clipped by 3 bases and J by 3 bases; unmatched bases: 9. The CDR3 runs 16 residues. CDR1 and CDR2 from the germline V gene are ENHRY and SYGVKD. The time point denotes: newly diagnosed GD, antithyroid drugs for less than 3 months. The TCR library was made from RNA extracted from PBMCs. Separately, the same data were catalogued under a study of T cells in Graves' hyperthyroidism and ophthalmopathy.

The TCR sequence derives from a woman in her forties with Graves disease. This specimen was peripheral blood mononuclear cells (PBMCs), taken at new diagnosis, from a patient treated with antithyroid drugs. The V gene is TRBV10-3, the J gene TRBJ2-7, with 9 bases fitting TRBD2. CDR3 protein: CAISDTGTSYYYEQYF. The CDR3 nucleotides are TGTGCCATCAGTGACACCGGGACTAGCTACTACTACGAGCAGTACTTC.